The 24 T cell receptor beta chains below were found in one sample sequenced in a study of a mutant IDH1 vaccine in newly diagnosed glioma. This table comes from immunoSEQ multiplex PCR, and its TCRdb copy is limited to in-frame clones, with some not included. The sample yields fewer than 90,000 clones, roughly 83% seen once. These receptors lack a known antigen. Time point indicated: week 35, safety follow-up. With topical imiquimod, each dose of the vaccine consisted of 300 ug of mutant IDH1 20-mer peptide. This specimen consisted of PBMCs, obtained from a glioma patient whose treatment included an IDH1 peptide vaccine. The receptors here all came from a man aged 18 to 30 with glioma.

This rearrangement joins TRBV7-2 to TRBJ1-2; possibly TRBD1 for D (6 bases). The length of the CDR3 is 14 residues. V gave up 2 bases and J gave up 5 bases, with 12 bases separating them. The germline gives CDR1 SGHTA, CDR2 FQGNSA. This chain's CDR3 is CASSLSWGPYGYTF. CDR3 nucleotide sequence: TGTGCCAGCAGCTTATCCTGGGGGCCATATGGCTACACCTTC.

The chain uses TRBV4-1 and TRBJ2-3; D is possibly TRBD2 (6 bases). V was pared by 4 bases and J by 0 bases, with 8 bases between. The CDR3 sequence is 14 residues long. Per the germline V gene, CDR1 is MGHRA and CDR2 is YSYEKL. In nucleotides, the CDR3 is TGCGCCAGCAGCCCGCGGGGAAGCACAGATACGCAGTATTTT. Its protein product is CASSPRGSTDTQYF.

This sequence joins TRBV5-8 and TRBJ1-5; TRBD1 agrees at 8 bases. Germline V gives CDR1 SGHTS, CDR2 YDEGEE. V lost 4 bases, J lost 4 bases, and 7 bases stayed unmatched. CDR3 length: 15 residues. The CDR3 spells CASSRDRQRNQPQHF. Here the CDR3 DNA reads TGTGCCAGCAGCCGGGACAGGCAACGGAATCAGCCCCAGCATTTT. Based on the CDR3 plus reference TRBV5-8 and TRBJ1-5, the full variable domain is EAGVTQSPTHLIKTRGQQATLRCSPISGHTSVYWYQQALGLGLQFLLWYDEGEERNRGNFPPRFSGRQFPNYSSELNVNALELEDSALYLCASSRDRQRNQPQHFGDGTRLSIL.

This clone was detected once. The gene calls are TRBV6-6 and TRBJ1-4; no clear D. CDR3 length equals 15 residues. Trimming removed 7 bases from V and 0 bases from J, with 12 bases in between. From germline, CDR1 is MNHNY and CDR2 SVGAGI (reference sequence). This CDR3 reads CASTPPPATNEKLFF. The CDR3 DNA reads TGTGCCAGCACCCCGCCGCCGGCAACTAATGAAAAACTGTTTTTT.

The gene calls are TRBV11-2 and TRBJ2-3; D is unresolved. V gave up 2 bases and J gave up 3 bases, with 9 bases separating them. CDR1 is SGHAT, CDR2 FQNNGV, per germline. The CDR3 sequence is 14 residues long. DNA for the CDR3: TGTGCCAGCAGCTTAAATAGGATGACAGATACGCAGTATTTT. Protein sequence: CASSLNRMTDTQYF.

This rearrangement joins TRBV7-8 to TRBJ2-6, with D possibly being TRBD1 or TRBD2 (5 bases each). The CDR3 is 18 amino acids. The V and J ends lost 0 bases and 4 bases respectively, with 16 bases between them. In germline, CDR1 is SGHVS, CDR2 FQNEAQ. The CDR3 DNA is TGTGCCAGCAGCTTAGCGCAGGGATGGGGGAAGGGGGCCAACGTCCTGACTTTC. Protein: CASSLAQGWGKGANVLTF.

The chain has TRBV7-2 and TRBJ2-2; D perhaps matches TRBD1 (6 bases). Germline values: CDR1 SGHTA, CDR2 FQGNSA. V was trimmed by 1 base and J by 2 bases, leaving 11 bases between them. The CDR3 contains 16 residues. The CDR3, as DNA: TGTGCCAGCAGCTTAGAAAGGACAGCCAACACCGGGGAGCTGTTTTTT. Encoded protein: CASSLERTANTGELFF. Drawing the rest from reference TRBV7-2 and TRBJ2-2, the complete variable domain is GAGVSQSPSNKVTEKGKDVELRCDPISGHTALYWYRQSLGQGLEFLIYFQGNSAPDKSGLPSDRFSAERTGGSVSTLTIQRTQQEDSAVYLCASSLERTANTGELFFGEGSRLTVL.

The CDR3 DNA is TGTGCTAGTGGTTTGGCCTTCTCAGTGAGCCCCGATGAGCAGTTCTTC. Translation: CASGLAFSVSPDEQFF. V and J are TRBV12-5 and TRBJ2-1; D call uncertain. Germline V gene sequence: CDR1 LGHNT, CDR2 FRNRAP. This CDR3 is 16 amino acids long. V shed 1 base and J shed 8 bases, with 18 bases lying between them.

The CDR3 here is CAWSVRDSRFPSNQPQHF. CDR3 DNA: TGTGCCTGGAGTGTGCGGGACAGCCGATTCCCCAGCAATCAGCCCCAGCATTTT. V is TRBV30 and J is TRBJ1-5; 7 nucleotides agree with TRBD1. This CDR3 contains 18 residues. In germline, CDR1 is GTSNPN, CDR2 SVGIG (reference sequence). Trimming removed 0 bases from V and 1 base from J; junction bases left unmatched: 12.

The table lists this clone with a count of one. This chain uses TRBV14 with TRBJ2-7, with D perhaps matching TRBD1 (5 bases). Germline V lookup: CDR1 SGHDN, CDR2 FVKESK. The CDR3 loop spans 14 amino acids. V was pared by 3 bases and J by 7 bases, with 16 bases between. CDR3: CASSHLEGWTEQYF. The CDR3, as DNA: TGTGCCAGCAGCCACTTGGAAGGTTGGACAGAGCAGTACTTC.

This chain's CDR3 is CASSVTPQRGDEQYF. The CDR3 nucleotides are TGTGCCAGCAGCGTAACTCCCCAGCGGGGGGACGAGCAGTACTTC. V usage is TRBV9 and J usage is TRBJ2-7; TRBD2 matches at 9 bases. The CDR3 is 15 amino acids. Germline CDR1 and CDR2: SGDLS and YYNGEE. Trimming at V came to 1 base and at J to 5 bases, leaving 7 bases not matched to a gene. The full variable domain, its missing parts supplied by reference TRBV9 and TRBJ2-7, is DSGVTQTPKHLITATGQRVTLRCSPRSGDLSVYWYQQSLDQGLQFLIQYYNGEERAKGNILERFSAQQFPDLHSELNLSSLELGDSALYFCASSVTPQRGDEQYFGPGTRLTVT.

This sequence joins TRBV6-5 and TRBJ2-7; tentative D call: TRBD1 (7 bases). V lost 0 bases and J 3 bases, leaving 12 bases between the germline ends. The CDR3 is made up of 15 amino acids. The germline gives CDR1 MNHEY, CDR2 SVGAGI. The CDR3: CASSYSSQGGYEQYF. The DNA for the CDR3 is TGTGCCAGCAGTTACTCTTCCCAGGGGGGCTACGAGCAGTACTTC.

The CDR3 nucleotides are TGTGCCAGCAGTTGGGAATGGGGCTCCTACGAGCAGTACTTC. Protein: CASSWEWGSYEQYF. V usage is TRBV2 and J usage is TRBJ2-7; no reliable D call. This CDR3 has 14 amino acids. Trimming stripped 5 bases from V and 0 bases from J, with 11 bases between. In germline, CDR1 is SNHLY, CDR2 FYNNEI.

The J gene is TRBJ1-3, the V gene TRBV29-1; tentative D call: TRBD1 (5 bases). Germline-derived CDR1 and CDR2 are SQVTM and ANQGSEA. V was cut by 2 bases and J by 0 bases, with 14 bases left in between. The CDR3 totals 16 residues. CDR3 in DNA: TGCAGCGTTGAAAAAGGGACTCGGGCCTCTGGAAACACCATATATTTT. Translation gives CSVEKGTRASGNTIYF.

V and J are TRBV6-6 and TRBJ1-4, with 8 bases matching TRBD1. Germline CDR1 MNHNY, CDR2 SVGAGI (reference sequence). This CDR3 is built from 16 residues. Unmatched junction bases numbered 5, after V lost 5 bases and J lost 0 bases. CDR3 region: CASSRQGPTTNEKLFF. The CDR3 bases are TGTGCCAGCAGTAGACAGGGGCCCACAACTAATGAAAAACTGTTTTTT.

This clone appeared a single time. This chain links TRBV5-8 with TRBJ2-3; 11 positions agree with TRBD2. The CDR3 extends over 17 amino acids. In germline, CDR1 is SGHTS, CDR2 YDEGEE. V dropped 6 bases and J dropped 2; count of bases not matched to a gene: 11. CDR3 region: CASNLPGTSGYTDTQYF. DNA for the CDR3: TGTGCCAGCAACCTCCCTGGGACTAGCGGATACACAGATACGCAGTATTTT.

The chain has TRBV5-1 and TRBJ2-3, with D unclear. This CDR3 has 14 residues. Germline V gene sequence: CDR1 SGHRS, CDR2 YFSETQ. V was pared by 6 bases and J by 0 bases, with 11 bases between. CDR3 DNA sequence: TGCGCCAGCATGGCGAGCCAAAGCACAGATACGCAGTATTTT. Amino acid sequence: CASMASQSTDTQYF.

This sequence joins TRBV6-5 and TRBJ1-2, with D possibly matching TRBD1 (5 bases). Between the trimmed V and J ends, which lost 2 bases and 6 bases, there was a span of 10 bases. The V gene's germline CDR1 is MNHEY and CDR2 SVGAGI. This CDR3 region has 13 residues. CDR3 loop: CASSYDRKNGYTF. The CDR3 coding sequence is TGTGCCAGCAGTTACGACAGAAAAAATGGCTACACCTTC.

The gene calls are TRBV29-1 and TRBJ1-2; possible D gene TRBD1, 6 bases. V was pared by 4 bases and J by 4 bases, with 19 bases between. Germline V CDR1 and CDR2: SQVTM, ANQGSEA. This CDR3 region has 15 residues. CDR3 bases: TGCAGCGTTGGGTCTCCCACAGGGCTCATCTATGGCTACACCTTC. Translated, it gives CSVGSPTGLIYGYTF.

This chain connects TRBV4-3 to TRBJ1-1, with D maybe TRBD1 (5 bases). Germline-derived CDR1 and CDR2 are LGHNA and YSLEER. The CDR3 runs to 14 residues. V lost 4 bases and J 9 bases, leaving 18 bases between the germline ends. The CDR3 protein is CASSLVGAGPQAFF. The CDR3 coding sequence is TGCGCCAGCAGCCTAGTAGGGGCAGGGCCTCAAGCTTTCTTT.

This clone was recorded once. The gene calls are TRBV5-1 and TRBJ1-3; possibly TRBD1 for D (5 bases). Germline CDR1 reads SGHRS; CDR2 reads YFSETQ. CDR3 size: 18 residues. V shed 1 base and J shed 0 bases, with 17 bases lying between them. Here the CDR3 DNA reads TGCGCCAGCAGCTTGACAGGACTAGAAGCCCTCTCTGGAAACACCATATATTTT. Its protein product is CASSLTGLEALSGNTIYF.

This chain joins TRBV9 and TRBJ2-7; D unresolved. The ends were cut back, 0 bases at V and 3 bases at J, with 10 bases in the middle. Germline V gene lookup returns CDR1 SGDLS and CDR2 YYNGEE. The length of the CDR3 is 14 residues. CDR3 nucleotide sequence: TGTGCCAGCAGCGTAGGCGGCTACTTCTACGAGCAGTACTTC. The encoded protein is CASSVGGYFYEQYF.

V and J are TRBV6-5 and TRBJ1-4, with D perhaps matching TRBD1 (5 bases). V gave up 7 bases and J gave up 0 bases, with 12 bases separating them. The V gene's germline CDR1 is MNHEY and CDR2 SVGAGI. CDR3 length: 15 amino acids. In nucleotides, the CDR3 is TGTGCCAGCAAGGCTGGAGGGGCAACTAATGAAAAACTGTTTTTT. Translation gives CASKAGGATNEKLFF.

The rearrangement links TRBV7-9 to TRBJ1-4, with D possibly TRBD1 on 6 matching bases. The V gene's germline CDR1 is SEHNR and CDR2 FQNEAQ (reference sequence). V gave up 3 bases and J gave up 8 bases, with 16 bases separating them. The CDR3 covers 15 residues. The CDR3 coding sequence is TGTGCCAGCAGCTTCAGGGCGATCCAGGGGGAAAAACTGTTTTTT. Translating it yields CASSFRAIQGEKLFF.